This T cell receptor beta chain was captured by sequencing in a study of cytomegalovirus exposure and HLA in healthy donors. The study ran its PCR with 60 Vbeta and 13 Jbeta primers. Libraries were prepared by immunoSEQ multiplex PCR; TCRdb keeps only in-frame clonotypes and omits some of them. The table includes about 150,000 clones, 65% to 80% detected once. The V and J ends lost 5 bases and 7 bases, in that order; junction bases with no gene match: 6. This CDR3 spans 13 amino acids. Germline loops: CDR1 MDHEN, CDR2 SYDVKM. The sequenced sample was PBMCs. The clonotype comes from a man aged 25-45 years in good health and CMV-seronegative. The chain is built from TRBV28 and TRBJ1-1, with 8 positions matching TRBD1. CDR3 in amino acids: CASSTVDRGEAFF. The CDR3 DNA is TGTGCCAGCAGTACCGTCGACAGGGGTGAAGCTTTCTTT.